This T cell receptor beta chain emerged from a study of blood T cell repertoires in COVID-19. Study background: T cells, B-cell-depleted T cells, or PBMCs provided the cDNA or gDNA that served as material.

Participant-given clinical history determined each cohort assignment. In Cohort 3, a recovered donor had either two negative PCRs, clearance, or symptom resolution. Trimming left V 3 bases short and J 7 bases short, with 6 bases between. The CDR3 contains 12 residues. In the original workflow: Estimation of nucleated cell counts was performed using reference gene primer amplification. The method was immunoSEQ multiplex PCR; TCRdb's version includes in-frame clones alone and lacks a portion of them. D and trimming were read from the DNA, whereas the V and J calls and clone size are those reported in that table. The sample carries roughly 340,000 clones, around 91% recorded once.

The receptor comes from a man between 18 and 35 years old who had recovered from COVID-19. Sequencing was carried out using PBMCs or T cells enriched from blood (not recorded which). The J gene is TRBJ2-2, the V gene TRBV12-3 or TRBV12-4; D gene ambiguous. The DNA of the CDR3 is TGTGCCAGCAGTTTTGGAGACGGGGAGCTGTTTTTT. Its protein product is CASSFGDGELFF.